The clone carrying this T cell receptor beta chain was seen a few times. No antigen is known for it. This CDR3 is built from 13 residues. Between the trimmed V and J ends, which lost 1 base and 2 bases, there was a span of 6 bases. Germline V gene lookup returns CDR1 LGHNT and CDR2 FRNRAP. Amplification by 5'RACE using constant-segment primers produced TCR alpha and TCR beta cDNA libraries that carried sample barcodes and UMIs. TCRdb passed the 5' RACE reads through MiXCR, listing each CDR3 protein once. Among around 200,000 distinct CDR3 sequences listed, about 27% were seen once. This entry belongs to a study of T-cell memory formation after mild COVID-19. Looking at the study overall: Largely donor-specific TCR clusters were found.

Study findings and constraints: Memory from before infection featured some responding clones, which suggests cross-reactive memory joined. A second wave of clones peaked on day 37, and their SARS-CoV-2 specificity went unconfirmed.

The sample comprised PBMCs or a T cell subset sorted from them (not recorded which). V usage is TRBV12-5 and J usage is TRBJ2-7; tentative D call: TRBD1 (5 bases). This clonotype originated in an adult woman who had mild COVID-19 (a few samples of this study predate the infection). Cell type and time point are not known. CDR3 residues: CASGLGTTYEQYF. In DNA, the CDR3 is TGTGCTAGTGGTTTGGGGACAACCTACGAGCAGTACTTC.